One and the same sample provided the 13 T cell receptor beta chains below, sequenced in a study of identical twins. MiXCR was run by TCRdb on the 5' RACE reads, yielding one entry per CDR3 protein. The table records 1.5 million to 2 million distinct CDR3 sequences, about 32% of them present only once. Source material: cord blood. Every receptor here comes from a newborn girl in good health.

In its sample, this clonotype was seen a few times. The J gene is TRBJ2-5, the V gene TRBV12-3 or TRBV12-4; the match to TRBD2 covers 14 bases. CDR3 size: 16 residues. V was clipped by 5 bases and J by 6 bases; unmatched bases: 8. The CDR3 sequence is CASSPGTSGSMKTQYF. The CDR3 bases are TGTGCCAGCAGTCCGGGGACTAGCGGGAGTATGAAGACCCAGTACTTC.

In this sample, this clonotype turned up a few times. This chain uses TRBV20-1 with TRBJ1-6; unclear D gene. The CDR3 is 14 amino acids. V lost 1 base and J 10 bases, leaving 14 bases between the germline ends. The germline V gene encodes CDR1 DFQATT and CDR2 SNEGSKA (reference sequence). The CDR3 sequence is CSARGGFTYSPLHF. CDR3 bases: TGCAGTGCTAGAGGCGGTTTTACTTACTCACCCCTCCACTTT.

This clonotype was counted many times. The chain uses TRBV10-3 and TRBJ2-5, with unresolved D. V was shortened by 3 bases and J by 0 bases, with 8 bases between the two germline ends. This CDR3 comprises 14 residues. CDR1 and CDR2 from the germline V gene are ENHRY and SYGVKD. CDR3 region: CAISDSGYQETQYF. The CDR3 nucleotides read TGTGCCATCAGTGATTCCGGGTACCAAGAGACCCAGTACTTC.

This chain uses TRBV7-2 with TRBJ1-2; 9 bases align to TRBD1. The CDR3 extends over 14 amino acids. Trimming cost V 5 bases and J 8 bases; bases outside gene matches: 9. Per germline, CDR1 SGHTA and CDR2 FQGNSA. The chain's CDR3 is CASSRTTGGGGYTF. The CDR3 DNA follows: TGTGCCAGCAGCCGGACGACAGGGGGAGGAGGCTACACCTTC.

This clonotype appeared a few times. The V gene is TRBV5-1, the J gene TRBJ1-2; D call uncertain. The germline V gene encodes CDR1 SGHRS and CDR2 YFSETQ. V lost 0 bases and J 2 bases, leaving 11 bases between the germline ends. The CDR3 has 15 amino acids. The CDR3: CASSLGPVSNYGYTF. The CDR3 DNA sequence: TGCGCCAGCAGCTTGGGCCCAGTTTCCAACTATGGCTACACCTTC.

This chain connects TRBV3-1 to TRBJ2-4, with D unresolved. The end of the DNA fits TRBJ2-7 better, so the J call may be wrong. Germline V gene lookup returns CDR1 LGHDT and CDR2 YNNKEL (reference sequence). This CDR3 comprises 15 residues. CDR3 coding DNA: TGTGCCAGCAGCCAAAATATTCGGCAGTCCTACGAGCAGTACTTC. Encoded protein: CASSQNIRQSYEQYF.

Remarks on this clonotype: Given a much more abundant clone one base away, this may be a read error. The final CDR3 position lacks the conserved phenylalanine or tryptophan, pointing to a likely read error. J is TRBJ2-4 and V is TRBV12-3 or TRBV12-4; 7 bases are a match to TRBD2. This CDR3 comprises 16 residues. With 3 bases clipped from V and 3 bases from J, the junction kept 8 bases outside the gene matches. CDR3 sequence: CASSLWGSGGKNIQYL. The CDR3 DNA sequence: TGTGCCAGCAGTTTGTGGGGCTCGGGGGGCAAAAACATTCAGTACCTC.

This clonotype turned up a few times. The chain recombines TRBV20-1 with TRBJ2-5, with D perhaps matching TRBD1 or TRBD2 (5 bases each). Germline CDR1 is DFQATT and CDR2 is SNEGSKA (reference sequence). The V and J ends lost 3 bases and 2 bases respectively, with 16 bases between them. The CDR3 consists of 15 residues. CDR3 coding DNA: TGCAGTGCTAGTTCTGGGGGAGCGGAACAAGAGACCCAGTACTTC. This encodes CSASSGGAEQETQYF.

The rearrangement uses TRBV25-1 and TRBJ2-1; D is unclear. V lost 8 bases and J lost 0, with 17 bases in between. The CDR3 covers 16 residues. Germline CDR1 reads MGHDK; CDR2 reads SYGVNS. This chain's CDR3 is CASGPPEDSSYNEQFF. The CDR3, as DNA: TGTGCCAGCGGCCCTCCCGAGGATAGCTCCTACAATGAGCAGTTCTTC.

The V and J genes are TRBV28 and TRBJ2-4; D is perhaps TRBD1 (6 bases). This CDR3 is built from 16 residues. The germline V gene has CDR1 MDHEN and CDR2 SYDVKM. V was cut by 7 bases and J by 13 bases, with 29 bases left in between. The CDR3: CASKRPGTPAAKQQYF. CDR3 coding DNA: TGTGCCAGCAAAAGGCCTGGGACACCCGCAGCAAAGCAGCAGTACTTC.

This clonotype has more than one count but fewer than ten. The genes are TRBV5-6 and TRBJ2-1; D possibly corresponds to TRBD1 (5 bases). The V gene's germline CDR1 is SGHDT and CDR2 YYEEEE. V lost 1 base and J 6 bases, leaving 17 bases between the germline ends. The length of the CDR3 is 16 residues. In nucleotides, the CDR3 is TGTGCCAGCAGCTTGTTGGGCAGGGTCGCCCGCAATGAGCAGTTCTTC. As protein: CASSLLGRVARNEQFF.

This clonotype was seen more than once but under ten times. CDR3 sequence (DNA): TGCAGCGGCGCACAGGGTAGCAATCAGCCCCAGCATTTT. It encodes CSGAQGSNQPQHF. The rearrangement links TRBV29-1 to TRBJ1-5, with D maybe TRBD1 (6 bases). The germline V gene encodes CDR1 SQVTM and CDR2 ANQGSEA. Trimming took 7 bases from V and 0 from J, leaving 10 bases between them. The CDR3 covers 13 residues.

This clonotype was picked up a small number of times. The V and J genes are TRBV12-3 or TRBV12-4 and TRBJ1-5; no clear D gene. The CDR3 runs to 14 residues. V was shortened by 7 bases and J by 0 bases, with 10 bases between the two germline ends. The CDR3 loop is CASKRRSSNQPQHF. The DNA of the CDR3 is TGTGCCAGCAAACGCCGATCTAGCAATCAGCCCCAGCATTTT.